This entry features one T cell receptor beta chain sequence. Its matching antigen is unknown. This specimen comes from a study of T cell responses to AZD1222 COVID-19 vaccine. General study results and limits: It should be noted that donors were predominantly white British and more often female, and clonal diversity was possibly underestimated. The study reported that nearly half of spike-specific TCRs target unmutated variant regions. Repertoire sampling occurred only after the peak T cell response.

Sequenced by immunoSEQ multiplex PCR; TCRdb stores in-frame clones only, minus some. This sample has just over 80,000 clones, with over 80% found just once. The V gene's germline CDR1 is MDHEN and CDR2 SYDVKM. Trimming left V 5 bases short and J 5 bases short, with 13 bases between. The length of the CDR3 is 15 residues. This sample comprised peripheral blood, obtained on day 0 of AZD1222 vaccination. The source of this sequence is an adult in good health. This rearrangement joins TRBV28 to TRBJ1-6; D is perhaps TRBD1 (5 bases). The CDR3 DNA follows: TGTGCCAGCAGTCCTCCAGGGTACCATAATTCACCCCTCCACTTT. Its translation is CASSPPGYHNSPLHF.